This T cell receptor beta chain was sequenced for a study of blood T cells in healthy people across ages (dated by TCRdb to the mid-2010s). Regarding the research as a whole: In model experiments, template switching captured about one uniquely barcoded TCR beta cDNA molecule for every two T cells. Using deep sequencing normalized with unique cDNA molecular identifiers, the study measured how TCR beta repertoire diversity changes with age. Four age groups were formed from the donors: young (average about 16 years), middle-aged (around 41), aged (over 55) and long-lived (more than 75). To avoid experimental bias, donors of different ages were distributed randomly across sequencing lanes. Using the same blood draw, the study looked at two additional independent replicas of 1 million unique cDNA reads for two donors, one aged 18 to 30 and the other aged 80 or older. The paper as a whole reports these results and caveats: As age increased, observed TCR beta diversity per million T cells dropped in a roughly linear way, and a significant reduction was already evident by age about 40. The percentage of naive T cells measured by flow cytometry correlated strongly with observed TCR beta diversity. Bulk unsorted PBMC profiling prevented conclusive comparison of naive and antigen-experienced compartments. Compared with the aged group, the long-lived group had more naive CD4+ T cells, fewer expanded clones and increased TCR diversity, suggesting age selection. Estimates of total diversity based on one million sequenced T cells were considered lower bounds and underestimates. Because donor CMV infection status was unknown, age-related changes in expanded clonotypes were potentially confounded.

Spanning cysteine to phenylalanine, the CDR3 consists of 12 amino acids. The CDR3 DNA has 36 bases and is translated from base 1. CDR1 and CDR2, looked up from the germline V gene (reference sequence), are SEHNR and FQNEAQ. As concerns this clonotype: Its specific antigen is unknown. No per-base quality is available; no much larger clone lies one base away.

The receptor library was made with 5' RACE. For sequencing, an Illumina HiSeq 2500 was employed. A second PCR of about 6 to 12 cycles was run with a J-beta primer mix and a sample-barcoded 5' primer. Each TCR beta cDNA molecule received a unique molecular identifier from a template-switch 5' adaptor carrying 12 random nucleotides. Each sample yielded at least 3 million CDR3-containing paired-end reads. The Mint cDNA synthesis kit, primed by a TRBC-specific oligonucleotide, was used to synthesize first-strand cDNA from all RNA. Following uracil-DNA glycosylase treatment, a first 18-cycle PCR with universal primers M1SS and BC2_uni_R was performed on all cDNA. As for the authors' bioinformatics: For normalization, 1 million high-quality reads, each with a distinct molecular identifier, were randomly selected from each sample. Instead of being binned into consensus sequences, reads with shared molecular identifiers were discarded. CDR3 identification, clonotype clustering and error correction used MiTCR with a Q25 quality threshold and the strictest error-elimination algorithm. Lower-bound total TCR beta diversity was estimated with a nonparametric unseen species model using Euler transformation. TCRdb itself trimmed the public reads at Q25 with fastp, ran MiXCR and retained productive beta chains. Each record represents a unique CDR3 protein, reported with the most common genes and DNA among its rows. The V and J calls come from TCRdb's annotation, not from the publication. Recorded for this sample are over 1,300,000 distinct CDR3 sequences; approximately 59% of them occurred a single time. Over 6.5% of the sample goes to the ten largest clones.

Donors were 39 systemically healthy Caucasian individuals from Russia aged roughly 6 to 95 years. About 9.6 milliliters of peripheral blood were collected from each donor into EDTA-treated Vacutainer tubes. Ficoll-Paque density-gradient centrifugation was used to isolate PBMCs, with at least 6.5 million per sample. Total RNA, at least 6 micrograms per sample, was extracted from PBMCs with Trizol reagent. Naive CD45RAhigh/CD27high T cell percentages were measured by flow cytometry on a PBMC aliquot from every donor. The TCR sequence derives from a man between 18 and 29 years old in good health. The sequenced material came from blood. The chain joins TRBV7-9 to TRBJ2-1, with an unclear D gene assignment. The closer fit of TRBJ2-7 to the DNA end suggests the J call may be wrong. The DNA sequence is given as TGTGCCAGCACTCTAACTGCCTACGAGCAGTACTTC. This translates into CASTLTAYEQYF.